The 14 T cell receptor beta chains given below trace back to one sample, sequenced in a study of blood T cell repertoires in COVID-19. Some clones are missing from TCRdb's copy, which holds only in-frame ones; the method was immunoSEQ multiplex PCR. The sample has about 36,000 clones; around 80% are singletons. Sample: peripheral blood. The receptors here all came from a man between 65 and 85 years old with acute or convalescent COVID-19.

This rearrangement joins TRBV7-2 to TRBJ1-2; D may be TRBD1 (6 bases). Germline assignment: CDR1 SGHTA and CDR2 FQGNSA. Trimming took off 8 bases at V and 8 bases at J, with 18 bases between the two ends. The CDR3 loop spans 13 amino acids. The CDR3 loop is CASLQAGGGGYTF. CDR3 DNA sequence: TGTGCCAGCCTTCAGGCGGGGGGCGGAGGCTACACCTTC.

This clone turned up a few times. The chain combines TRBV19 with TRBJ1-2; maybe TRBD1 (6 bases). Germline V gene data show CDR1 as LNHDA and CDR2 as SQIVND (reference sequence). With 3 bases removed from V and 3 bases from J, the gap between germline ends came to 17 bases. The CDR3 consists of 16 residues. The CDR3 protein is CASSMGDTVGDYGYTF. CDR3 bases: TGTGCCAGTAGTATGGGGGACACCGTCGGAGACTATGGCTACACCTTC.

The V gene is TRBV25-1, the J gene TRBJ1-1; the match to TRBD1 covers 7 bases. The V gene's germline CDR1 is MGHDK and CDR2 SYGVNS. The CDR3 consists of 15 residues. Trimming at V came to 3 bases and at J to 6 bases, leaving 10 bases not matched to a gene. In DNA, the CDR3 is TGTGCCAGCAGTGACAGACACAGGGGAGTGGCTGAAGCTTTCTTT. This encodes CASSDRHRGVAEAFF.

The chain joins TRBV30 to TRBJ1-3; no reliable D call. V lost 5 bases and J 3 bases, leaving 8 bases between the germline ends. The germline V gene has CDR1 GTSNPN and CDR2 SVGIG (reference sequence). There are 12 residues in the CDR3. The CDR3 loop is CAWSPYGNTIYF. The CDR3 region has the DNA TGTGCCTGGTCCCCTTATGGAAACACCATATATTTT.

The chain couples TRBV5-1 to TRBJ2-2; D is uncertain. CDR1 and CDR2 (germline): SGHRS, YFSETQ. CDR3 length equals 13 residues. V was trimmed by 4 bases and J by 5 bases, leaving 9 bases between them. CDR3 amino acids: CASSPSGTGELFF. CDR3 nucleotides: TGCGCCAGCAGCCCGTCCGGGACCGGGGAGCTGTTTTTT.

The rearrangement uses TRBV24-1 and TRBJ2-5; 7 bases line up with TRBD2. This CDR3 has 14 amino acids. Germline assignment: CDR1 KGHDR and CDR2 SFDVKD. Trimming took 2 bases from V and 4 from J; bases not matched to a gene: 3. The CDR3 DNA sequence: TGTGCCACCAGTGATTCGGGGGGTAGAGAGACCCAGTACTTC. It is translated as CATSDSGGRETQYF.

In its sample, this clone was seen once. DNA of the CDR3: TGTGCTAGTGGTTTGGTACAAGTCAAGGAGCTGTTTTTT. Its protein is CASGLVQVKELFF. V is TRBV12-5 and J is TRBJ2-2, with D hard to call. The germline gives CDR1 LGHNT, CDR2 FRNRAP. V was cut by 0 bases and J by 10 bases, with 9 bases left in between. The CDR3 has 13 amino acids.

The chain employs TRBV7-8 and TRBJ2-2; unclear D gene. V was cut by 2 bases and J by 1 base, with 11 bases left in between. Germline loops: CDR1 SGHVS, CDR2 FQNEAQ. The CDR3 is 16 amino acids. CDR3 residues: CASSLLGRENTGELFF. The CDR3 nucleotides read TGTGCCAGCAGCTTATTGGGCAGAGAGAACACCGGGGAGCTGTTTTTT.

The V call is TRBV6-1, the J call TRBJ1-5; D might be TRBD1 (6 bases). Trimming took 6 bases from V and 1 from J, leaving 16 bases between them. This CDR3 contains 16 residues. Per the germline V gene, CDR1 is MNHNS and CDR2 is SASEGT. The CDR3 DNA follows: TGTGCCAGCAGCGAAATACAGGGATCGAGCAATCAGCCCCAGCATTTT. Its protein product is CASSEIQGSSNQPQHF.

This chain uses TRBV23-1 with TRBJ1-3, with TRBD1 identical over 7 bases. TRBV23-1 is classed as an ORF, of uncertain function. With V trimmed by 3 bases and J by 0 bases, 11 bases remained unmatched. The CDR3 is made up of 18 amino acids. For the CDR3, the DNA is TGCGCCAGCAGTCATCCATCCCCGACAGGGTACTCTGGAAACACCATATATTTT. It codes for CASSHPSPTGYSGNTIYF.

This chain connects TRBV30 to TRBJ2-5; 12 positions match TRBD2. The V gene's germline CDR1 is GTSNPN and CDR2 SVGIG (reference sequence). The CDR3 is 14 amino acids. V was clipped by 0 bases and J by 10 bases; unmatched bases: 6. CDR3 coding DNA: TGTGCCTGGAGTGTATCTAGCGGGGGGGGAAACCAGTACTTC. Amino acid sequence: CAWSVSSGGGNQYF.

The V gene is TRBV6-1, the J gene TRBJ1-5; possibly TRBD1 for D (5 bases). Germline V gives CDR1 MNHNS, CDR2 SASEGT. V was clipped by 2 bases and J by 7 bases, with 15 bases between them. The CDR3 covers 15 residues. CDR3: CASSETQGNRQPQHF. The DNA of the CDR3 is TGTGCCAGCAGTGAAACGCAGGGTAATCGGCAGCCCCAGCATTTT.

CDR3 region: CASSSGVGGPYNEQFF. Here the CDR3 DNA reads TGCGCCAGCAGCTCTGGCGTGGGGGGGCCCTACAATGAGCAGTTCTTC. The rearrangement uses TRBV5-1 and TRBJ2-1; D may be TRBD2 (7 bases). This CDR3 spans 16 amino acids. Trimming pared 3 bases from V and 2 bases from J, leaving 15 bases between. Germline V gives CDR1 SGHRS, CDR2 YFSETQ. Full variable domain (rest looked up from reference TRBV5-1 and TRBJ2-1): KAGVTQTPRYLIKTRGQQVTLSCSPISGHRSVSWYQQTPGQGLQFLFEYFSETQRNKGNFPGRFSGRQFSNSRSEMNVSTLELGDSALYLCASSSGVGGPYNEQFFGPGTRLTVL.

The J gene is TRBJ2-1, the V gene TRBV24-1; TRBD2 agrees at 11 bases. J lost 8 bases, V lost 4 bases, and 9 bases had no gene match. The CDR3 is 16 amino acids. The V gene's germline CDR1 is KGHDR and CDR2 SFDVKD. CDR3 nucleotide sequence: TGTGCCACCAGTGACTTTCGGACTAGCGGGTACTATGAGCAGTTCTTC. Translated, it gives CATSDFRTSGYYEQFF.